This T cell receptor beta chain was sequenced during a study of control samples from healthy donors and cancer patients (dated by TCRdb to 2018 to 2021). Points on this clone: The target of this receptor is not known. Base-call qualities are not available, and no considerably larger clone is one nucleotide away.

Libraries came from the immunoSEQ multiplex PCR assay. Here the immuneACCESS table is served through TCRdb, limited to in-frame sequences with V and J called. Missing clones are a known gap in these copies; in checked studies unresolved V genes cover under half, and the rest lacks a known reason. The sample has 95,000 to 150,000 clones on record, approximately 90% of them singletons. The ten largest make up around an eighth of the sample. The germline ends are 16 bases apart after V is trimmed by 4 bases and J by 10 bases. The CDR3 holds 13 amino acids from the cysteine to the phenylalanine. The CDR3 DNA has 39 bases and is translated from base 1. CDR1 SGHDN and CDR2 FVKESK were looked up in the germline V gene.

The sequence joins TRBV14 to TRBJ1-1; a weak D assignment points to TRBD1 (5 bases agree). The TCR originated in a man younger than 40 in good health. Material for sequencing was blood. The CDR3: CASSLQGPGGAFF. The DNA is as follows: TGTGCCAGCAGCCTTCAAGGCCCCGGGGGAGCTTTCTTT. With the rest looked up from the reference TRBV14 and TRBJ1-1 genes rather than sequenced, the full variable domain is EAGVTQFPSHSVIEKGQTVTLRCDPISGHDNLYWYRRVMGKEIKFLLHFVKESKQDESGMPNNRFLAERTGGTYSTLKVQPAELEDSGVYFCASSLQGPGGAFFGQGTRLTVV.